These 9 T cell receptor beta chains were all obtained from the same sample, sequenced in a study of T cell repertoires in cytomegalovirus infection. TCRdb fed the reads into MiXCR, producing one record per CDR3 protein. Among about 260,000 distinct CDR3 sequences listed, 9.1% were seen once. Sequencing was performed on PBMCs. All receptors come from a human donor in good health (CMV status not recorded). Some clones in this sample may be carry-over from other donors' samples.

This clonotype occurred many times. The chain is built from TRBV7-8 and TRBJ1-5; D unclear. Germline lookup yields CDR1 SGHVS and CDR2 FQNEAQ. The CDR3 contains 13 residues. V was shortened by 5 bases and J by 6 bases, with 11 bases between the two germline ends. CDR3 in amino acids: CASSPAGSQPQHF. The DNA for the CDR3 is TGTGCCAGCAGCCCAGCTGGTAGTCAGCCCCAGCATTTT.

In this sample, this clonotype turned up a few times. V is TRBV20-1 and J is TRBJ1-5; D remains ambiguous. This CDR3 is built from 14 residues. Trimming took 0 bases from V and 0 from J, leaving 6 bases between them. Germline V gene data show CDR1 as DFQATT and CDR2 as SNEGSKA (reference sequence). The CDR3 DNA sequence: TGCAGTGCTAGAGACGGTTATAGCAATCAGCCCCAGCATTTT. Its translation is CSARDGYSNQPQHF.

The chain combines TRBV29-1 with TRBJ1-1; D is unresolved. Trimming cost V 4 bases and J 3 bases, with 6 bases left between them. The CDR3 runs to 11 residues. The germline V gene encodes CDR1 SQVTM and CDR2 ANQGSEA. The CDR3 region has the DNA TGCAGCGTTGTGTTTGACACTGAAGCTTTCTTT. It encodes CSVVFDTEAFF.

This clonotype was picked up many times. The genes are TRBV28 and TRBJ1-2; no clear D gene. Between the trimmed V and J ends, which lost 3 bases and 0 bases, there was a span of 17 bases. This CDR3 is 17 amino acids long. Germline V gene lookup returns CDR1 MDHEN and CDR2 SYDVKM. CDR3 bases: TGTGCCAGCAGTTTTGTGGCCGCGGGTTGGCCTAACTATGGCTACACCTTC. Translation gives CASSFVAAGWPNYGYTF.

CDR3 sequence: CSAPPALDGYTF. The CDR3 region has the DNA TGCAGTGCTCCCCCCGCCTTGGATGGCTACACCTTC. The J gene is TRBJ1-2, the V gene TRBV20-1; D is unresolved. V lost 5 bases and J lost 6, with 13 bases in between. Looked up from germline, CDR1 is DFQATT and CDR2 is SNEGSKA (reference sequence). CDR3 length: 12 residues.

This clonotype was seen many times. The chain has TRBV7-2 and TRBJ1-1, with 7 bases identical to TRBD1. CDR3 length: 16 amino acids. CDR1 is SGHTA, CDR2 FQGNSA, per germline. J lost 5 bases, V lost 2 bases, and 11 bases had no gene match. For the CDR3, the DNA is TGTGCCAGCAGCTTATTTATCCTGGGACAGCCGACTGAAGCTTTCTTT. This encodes CASSLFILGQPTEAFF.

Ten or more counts support this clonotype. V gene TRBV28 combines with J gene TRBJ1-5, with D perhaps matching TRBD1 (5 bases). The germline gives CDR1 MDHEN, CDR2 SYDVKM. Trimming took off 8 bases at V and 6 bases at J, with 17 bases between the two ends. The CDR3 is made up of 14 amino acids. The CDR3 nucleotides are TGTGCCAGCCGCACCGGAGGGGACGGTCAGCCCCAGCATTTT. Its protein product is CASRTGGDGQPQHF.

This clonotype has ten or more counts. The rearrangement joins TRBV7-2 to TRBJ2-7, with D hard to call. The CDR3 runs to 15 residues. Per germline, CDR1 SGHTA and CDR2 FQGNSA. V was clipped by 4 bases and J by 0 bases, with 13 bases between them. The DNA for the CDR3 is TGTGCCAGCAGCTCTCGACTGGGAAGCTCCTACGAGCAGTACTTC. This sequence encodes CASSSRLGSSYEQYF.

This clonotype was detected many times. The genes are TRBV7-2 and TRBJ2-5; D assignment may be TRBD1 or TRBD2 (7 bases each). Per the germline V gene, CDR1 is SGHTA and CDR2 is FQGNSA. CDR3 length equals 15 residues. V was shortened by 5 bases and J by 4 bases, with 17 bases between the two germline ends. CDR3 DNA sequence: TGTGCCAGCAGCAGCAGGGGGGGGCGGGTAGAGACCCAGTACTTC. Amino acid sequence: CASSSRGGRVETQYF.